A single sample gave rise to the 23 T cell receptor beta chains below, sequenced in a study of OX40 agonist ivuxolimab in advanced cancers. Measured with immunoSEQ multiplex PCR; TCRdb has only the in-frame clones, and not every one. Of approximately 94,000 clones in the sample, around nine tenths were seen once. The specimen was CD4+ or CD8+ T cells sorted from blood, collected in a trial of the OX40 agonist ivuxolimab. The source is an adult with an advanced solid tumor such as melanoma, head and neck, liver or kidney cancer.

The chain carries TRBV5-1 and TRBJ1-2, with a tentative D call TRBD1 (5 bases). CDR1 SGHRS and CDR2 YFSETQ come from the germline V gene. The germline V and J ends were trimmed by 2 bases and 4 bases, with 12 bases remaining between them. The CDR3 extends over 14 amino acids. CDR3 DNA sequence: TGCGCCAGCAGCTTTGGGGGGGATACCTATGGCTACACCTTC. This codes for CASSFGGDTYGYTF.

This clone showed up just once. This chain joins TRBV5-4 and TRBJ2-7; 10 positions agree with TRBD2. Germline loops: CDR1 SGHNT, CDR2 YYREEE (reference sequence). Germline trimming cut 4 bases from V and 1 base from J; bases unmatched to any gene: 5. The CDR3 runs to 15 residues. This chain's CDR3 is CASSRGTSESYEQYF. DNA for the CDR3: TGTGCCAGCAGCAGAGGGACTAGCGAGTCCTACGAGCAGTACTTC.

The rearrangement joins TRBV7-2 to TRBJ2-1, with TRBD2 as a possible D gene (6 bases). V gave up 1 base and J gave up 0 bases, with 10 bases separating them. The V gene's germline CDR1 is SGHTA and CDR2 FQGNSA. The CDR3 runs to 16 residues. CDR3: CASSLGLVFSYNEQFF. CDR3 sequence (DNA): TGTGCCAGCAGCTTAGGACTAGTCTTCTCCTACAATGAGCAGTTCTTC.

DNA for the CDR3: TGTGCCAGTAGCCCCCAGGGAGAAGGCTCCTACGAGCAGTACTTC. Its translation: CASSPQGEGSYEQYF. The chain uses TRBV19 and TRBJ2-7; D is perhaps TRBD1 or TRBD2 (5 bases each). Trimming left V 6 bases short and J 0 bases short, with 15 bases between. CDR1 is LNHDA, CDR2 SQIVND, per germline (reference sequence). The CDR3 is made up of 15 amino acids. Together with reference TRBV19 and TRBJ2-7, the CDR3 gives the full variable domain: DGGITQSPKYLFRKEGQNVTLSCEQNLNHDAMYWYRQDPGQGLRLIYYSQIVNDFQKGDIAEGYSVSREKKESFPLTVTSAQKNPTAFYLCASSPQGEGSYEQYFGPGTRLTVT.

This chain links TRBV30 with TRBJ2-3, with 8 bases that match TRBD2. CDR1 and CDR2 (germline): GTSNPN, SVGIG (reference sequence). The CDR3 consists of 15 residues. With 0 bases clipped from V and 3 bases from J, the junction kept 5 bases outside the gene matches. CDR3 loop: CAWSVLTGGTDTQYF. DNA of the CDR3: TGTGCCTGGAGTGTACTAACGGGAGGGACAGATACGCAGTATTTT.

The CDR3 region has the DNA TGCGCCAGCAGCCAAGATCCATTCCCGAGAGAATACGAGCAGTACTTC. This translates into CASSQDPFPREYEQYF. The V call is TRBV4-3, the J call TRBJ2-7, with D unresolved. Germline CDR1 is LGHNA and CDR2 is YSLEER. Trimming pared 0 bases from V and 4 bases from J, leaving 16 bases between. This CDR3 contains 16 residues.

This chain connects TRBV7-6 to TRBJ2-5; 7 bases are shared with TRBD1. The last part of the DNA fits TRBJ2-7 better; the J call may be wrong. Per the germline V gene, CDR1 is SGHVS and CDR2 is FNYEAQ. The CDR3 extends over 12 amino acids. This CDR3 is CASSTTGLEQYF. The CDR3 DNA reads as TGTGCCAGCAGCACGACAGGGCTCGAGCAGTACTTC.

This clone was counted once. The V gene is TRBV2, the J gene TRBJ2-3; D gene uncertain. The CDR3 totals 15 residues. Germline loops: CDR1 SNHLY, CDR2 FYNNEI. V gave up 2 bases and J gave up 2 bases, with 11 bases separating them. The CDR3: CASSELLGFTDTQYF. The CDR3 DNA reads TGTGCCAGCAGTGAATTATTGGGTTTCACAGATACGCAGTATTTT.

The chain is built from TRBV7-3 and TRBJ2-3; D remains unclear. Trimming stripped 2 bases from V and 2 bases from J, with 2 bases between. This CDR3 spans 12 amino acids. Germline CDR1 and CDR2: SGHTA and FQGTGA. The CDR3 sequence is CASSLATDTQYF. In nucleotides, the CDR3 is TGTGCCAGCAGCTTAGCCACAGATACGCAGTATTTT.

The J gene is TRBJ2-3, the V gene TRBV5-1; the match to TRBD1 covers 11 bases. CDR1 is SGHRS, CDR2 YFSETQ, per germline. The CDR3 covers 15 residues. Trimming removed 3 bases from V and 5 bases from J; junction bases left unmatched: 5. The CDR3 sequence is CASSWTGGAGDTQYF. The CDR3 nucleotides are TGCGCCAGCAGCTGGACAGGGGGCGCGGGAGATACGCAGTATTTT.

The CDR3 nucleotides are TGCGCCAGCAGCCCTTGGGGGGATTCTGGGGCCAACGTCCTGACTTTC. Its translation: CASSPWGDSGANVLTF. The chain carries TRBV4-1 and TRBJ2-6; possible D gene TRBD2, 6 bases. The V end was cut by 4 bases, the J end by 1 base, with 11 bases between. The CDR3 totals 16 residues. The germline V gene has CDR1 MGHRA and CDR2 YSYEKL.

This clone came up a few times. The rearrangement uses TRBV5-4 and TRBJ1-2; a possible D gene is TRBD1 (5 bases). The CDR3 is 15 residues long. The germline V and J ends were trimmed by 2 bases and 4 bases, with 15 bases remaining between them. Germline CDR1 SGHNT, CDR2 YYREEE (reference sequence). The CDR3 DNA follows: TGTGCCAGCAGCTTTGTAGGCAGGGCTGGCTATGGCTACACCTTC. Translation: CASSFVGRAGYGYTF.

The J gene is TRBJ1-2, the V gene TRBV4-1; 9 bases match TRBD1. The V and J ends lost 0 bases and 8 bases, in that order; junction bases with no gene match: 4. Germline V gene lookup returns CDR1 MGHRA and CDR2 YSYEKL. The CDR3 consists of 14 residues. CDR3 protein: CASSQEHRGLGYTF. The CDR3 DNA is TGCGCCAGCAGCCAAGAACACAGGGGGCTGGGCTACACCTTC.

DNA for the CDR3: TGTGCCAGCAGCTTGAGGCTAGGGAGCACAGATACGCAGTATTTT. Its translation: CASSLRLGSTDTQYF. The V gene is TRBV7-3, the J gene TRBJ2-3; D not resolved. Germline-derived CDR1 and CDR2 are SGHTA and FQGTGA. The length of the CDR3 is 15 residues. V lost 3 bases and J lost 0, with 10 bases in between.

The table lists this clone with a count of one. The V and J genes are TRBV6-5 and TRBJ1-2, with 7 bases lining up with TRBD1. V trimming: 5 bases; J trimming: 5 bases; junction bases outside the gene matches: 5. The CDR3 has 13 residues. Germline assignment: CDR1 MNHEY and CDR2 SVGAGI. CDR3 coding DNA: TGTGCCAGCAGTGTCGACAGGGATTATGGCTACACCTTC. Translation gives CASSVDRDYGYTF.

V is TRBV6-1 and J is TRBJ2-1, with 15 bases identical to TRBD2. J lost 4 bases, V lost 4 bases, and 5 bases had no gene match. In germline, CDR1 is MNHNS, CDR2 SASEGT. The CDR3 sequence is 17 residues long. CDR3 residues: CASSGGLAGGLYNEQFF. The CDR3 nucleotides are TGTGCCAGCAGTGGGGGACTAGCGGGGGGCCTATACAATGAGCAGTTCTTC.

This sequence joins TRBV7-2 and TRBJ1-5, with D tentatively TRBD1 (5 bases). This CDR3 has 13 residues. Looked up from germline, CDR1 is SGHTA and CDR2 is FQGNSA. The V end was cut by 2 bases, the J end by 4 bases, with 6 bases between. The CDR3 reads CASSLSGNQPQHF. The DNA of the CDR3 is TGTGCCAGCAGCTTATCAGGGAATCAGCCCCAGCATTTT.

This rearrangement joins TRBV7-2 to TRBJ2-1, with 16 positions matching TRBD2. CDR1 and CDR2 from the germline V gene are SGHTA and FQGNSA. J lost 9 bases, V lost 2 bases, and 4 bases had no gene match. The CDR3 covers 16 residues. The CDR3 DNA reads as TGTGCCAGCAGCTTACGGGGACTAGCGGGAGGGATTGAGCAGTTCTTC. Encoded protein: CASSLRGLAGGIEQFF.

The CDR3 coding sequence is TGTGCCAGCAGCCGACAGGATCCTACGTGGGAGCAGTACTTC. Translated: CASSRQDPTWEQYF. The V and J genes are TRBV11-3 and TRBJ2-7; D possibly corresponds to TRBD1 (6 bases). V lost 5 bases and J 7 bases, leaving 18 bases between the germline ends. The CDR3 spans 14 residues. Germline CDR1 SGHNT, CDR2 YENEEA.

This sequence joins TRBV19 and TRBJ2-7; 13 bases line up with TRBD2. There are 16 residues in the CDR3. Germline CDR1 and CDR2: LNHDA and SQIVND (reference sequence). After removal of 5 bases from V and 0 bases from J, the junction contained 4 bases not matched to a gene. In DNA form, the CDR3 reads TGTGCCAGTAGTTTACGACTAGCGGGAGGCTCCTACGAGCAGTACTTC. Its translation is CASSLRLAGGSYEQYF.

As DNA, the CDR3 is TGTGCCAGCTCACCACGGGACAGGGGCCTACTCGGGTCCCAGCATTTT. This gives the protein CASSPRDRGLLGSQHF. This chain links TRBV18 with TRBJ1-5, with 10 bases matching TRBD1. The germline V gene encodes CDR1 KGHSH and CDR2 LQKENI. V shed 1 base and J 11 bases; nucleotides not matched to a gene: 11. The CDR3 has 16 amino acids.

V gene TRBV30 combines with J gene TRBJ2-3, with 8 bases that match TRBD2. The CDR3 runs to 18 residues. V lost 3 bases, J lost 1 base, and 15 bases stayed unmatched. Germline values: CDR1 GTSNPN, CDR2 SVGIG (reference sequence). The CDR3 reads CAWRGGSGSFMGTDTQYF. In DNA form, the CDR3 reads TGTGCCTGGAGGGGAGGAAGCGGGAGTTTTATGGGCACAGATACGCAGTATTTT.

This chain links TRBV6-1 with TRBJ2-6; no definite D call. From germline, CDR1 is MNHNS and CDR2 SASEGT. CDR3 length equals 16 residues. V was shortened by 0 bases and J by 2 bases, with 8 bases between the two germline ends. The chain's CDR3 is CASSEAPMAGANVLTF. CDR3 in DNA: TGTGCCAGCAGTGAAGCGCCCATGGCTGGGGCCAACGTCCTGACTTTC.